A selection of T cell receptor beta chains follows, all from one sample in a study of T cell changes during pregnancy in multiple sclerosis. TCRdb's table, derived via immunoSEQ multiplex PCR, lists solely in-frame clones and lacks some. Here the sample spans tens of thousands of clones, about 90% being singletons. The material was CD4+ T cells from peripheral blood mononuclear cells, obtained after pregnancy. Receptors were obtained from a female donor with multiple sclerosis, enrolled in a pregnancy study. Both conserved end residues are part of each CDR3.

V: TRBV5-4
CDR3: CASSLRGGETQYF

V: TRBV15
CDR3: CATSRRQGRETQYF

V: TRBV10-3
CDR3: CAISPSGQGAVAKNIQYF

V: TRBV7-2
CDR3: CASSPWGRNYGYTF

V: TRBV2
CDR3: CASTLEGGYEQYF

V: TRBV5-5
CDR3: CASSFRDRGTDTQYF

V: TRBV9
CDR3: CASSSLEGTVAFF

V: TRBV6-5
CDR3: CASIYRLNTGELFF

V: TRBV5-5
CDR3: CASSLVVRDNSNYGYTF

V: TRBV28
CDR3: CASSFRGGRGPIGGYTF

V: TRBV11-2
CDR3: CASSKDTYEQYF

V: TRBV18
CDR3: CASSGGLNEKLFF

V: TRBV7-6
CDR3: CASSLRQLTDTQYF

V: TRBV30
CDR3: CAWSLGGSSYNEQFF

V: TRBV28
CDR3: CASSEGVVGGEQYF

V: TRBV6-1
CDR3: CASTDNSYNEQFF

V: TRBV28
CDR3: CASSFRGRGYQETQYF

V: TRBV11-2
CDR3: CASSLGLTYNEQFF

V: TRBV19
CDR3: CASSPHGGRNEQFF

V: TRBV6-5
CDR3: CASSPGVTSNYGYTF

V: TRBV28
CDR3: CASSLSLAGYRTYEQYF

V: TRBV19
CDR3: CASKKTSSYEQYF

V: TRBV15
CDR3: CATSRGNRVSGNTIYF

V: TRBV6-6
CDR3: CASSAGNYEQYF

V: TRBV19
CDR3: CASMESGAWEQFF

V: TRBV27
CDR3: CASSLFSSPVTDTQYF

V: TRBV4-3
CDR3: CASSRQHRGIGEKLFF

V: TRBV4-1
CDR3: CASSQPTSGRTKNIQYF

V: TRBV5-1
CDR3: CASSRDGQNTEAFF

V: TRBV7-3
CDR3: CASSNNRTSGRGTSYNEQFF

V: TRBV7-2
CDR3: CASSFGRTQLTDTQYF

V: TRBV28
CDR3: CASRPQGATNEKLFF

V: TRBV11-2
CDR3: CASSLAGREAFF

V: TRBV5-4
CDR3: CASSLSSSGIVEQFF

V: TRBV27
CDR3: CASSPLFGPLNTEAFF

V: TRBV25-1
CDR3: CASSLGQGVDGYTF

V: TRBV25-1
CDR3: CASSGRGSYNSPLHF

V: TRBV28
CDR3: CASSFRAGNEQKLFF

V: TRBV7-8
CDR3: CASSLGKEGNYGYTF

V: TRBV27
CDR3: CASSRRLSNYGYTF

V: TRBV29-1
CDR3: CSVDPVNTGELFF

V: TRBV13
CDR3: CASSLLGTLYNEQFF

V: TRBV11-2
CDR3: CASRGIVTGATDTQYF

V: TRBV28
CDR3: CASSLLPGTAANTGELFF

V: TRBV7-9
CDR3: CASSLGYRGSYEQYF

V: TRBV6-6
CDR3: CASKTGGKNTEAFF

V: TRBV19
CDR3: CASSIGGSYGYTF

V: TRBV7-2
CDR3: CASSREVTDTQYF

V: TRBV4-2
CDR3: CASSQGRSGGSEKLFF

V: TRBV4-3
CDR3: CASARKAGDTEAFF

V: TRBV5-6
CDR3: CASSLTGTRSPDTDTQYF

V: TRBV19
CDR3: CASSTRTGKANTGELFF

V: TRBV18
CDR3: CASSPLGSAHEQYF

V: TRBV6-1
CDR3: CASSSLAGALNEQFF